Listed here are 2 T cell receptor beta chains from one sample, sequenced in a study of beta chain features in type 1 diabetes. Expressed TCRB transcripts were sequenced because the isolated RNA had all been reverse transcribed beforehand. Libraries were prepared by immunoSEQ multiplex PCR; TCRdb keeps only in-frame clonotypes and omits some of them. Of over 700,000 clones listed, roughly 17% are singletons. What was sequenced was naive CD4+ T cells from blood. The receptor source for this set is a woman in her late teens or twenties in good health.

This clone has only one observation. CDR3 sequence reads: CASSLVHIAGVEQYF. Written as DNA, the CDR3 is TGTGCCAGCAGCTTAGTTCATATAGCGGGAGTTGAGCAGTACTTC. The rearrangement links TRBV7-2 to TRBJ2-7; 9 nucleotides line up with TRBD2. Trimming removed 1 base from V and 7 bases from J; junction bases left unmatched: 8. Germline CDR1 and CDR2: SGHTA and FQGNSA. The CDR3 runs to 15 residues.

This clone has more than one count but fewer than ten. The chain recombines TRBV19 with TRBJ2-3; D unresolved. The CDR3 spans 15 residues. Per germline, CDR1 LNHDA and CDR2 SQIVND (reference sequence). Between the trimmed V and J ends, which lost 4 bases and 2 bases, there was a span of 13 bases. CDR3 bases: TGTGCCAGTAGTAGCGCCCGAACATACACAGATACGCAGTATTTT. It codes for CASSSARTYTDTQYF.